This T cell receptor beta chain stems from a study of preoperative IRX-2 immunotherapy in early breast cancer (dated by TCRdb to the late 2010s). Receptors were amplified or captured by the immunoSEQ multiplex PCR assay. In TCRdb, the immuneACCESS table is reduced to in-frame sequences with V and J assigned. These tables do not hold every clone; where another copy was compared, an unresolved V gene accounts for under half, and the others remain unexplained. The sample table records roughly 24,000 clones; approximately 96% of these occur just once. 15% to 20% of the sample comes from the top ten. About this clone itself: The antigen it binds to is not known. No quality values exist for individual bases; no much larger clone is one base distant.

CDR1 is given as ENHRY and CDR2 as SYGVKD, both from the germline V gene. Reading from cysteine to phenylalanine, the CDR3 counts 15 amino acids. This entry keeps only the CDR3 DNA: 45 bases, framed from base 1. V loses 6 bases of germline sequence and J loses 2 bases, and the interval between the two ends is 17 bases. The treatment or condition label, as the study defines it: preoperative locoregional IRX-2 cytokine immunotherapy. The samples were obtained from a phase Ib study that tested preoperative, locoregional IRX-2 cytokine immunotherapy meant to prime immune responses. Before surgery, IRX-2 was given to the donors, who were patients with early-stage breast cancer.

The source of this sequence is a human donor with breast cancer. The chain is made from TRBV10-3 and TRBJ2-7; the best D guess is TRBD2, with 5 bases matching. This specimen consisted of tumor tissue, obtained after IRX-2 immunotherapy. CDR3 loop: CAISDPGGGPYEQYF. The nucleotide sequence is given as TGTGCCATCAGCGACCCGGGCGGAGGCCCCTACGAGCAGTACTTC.